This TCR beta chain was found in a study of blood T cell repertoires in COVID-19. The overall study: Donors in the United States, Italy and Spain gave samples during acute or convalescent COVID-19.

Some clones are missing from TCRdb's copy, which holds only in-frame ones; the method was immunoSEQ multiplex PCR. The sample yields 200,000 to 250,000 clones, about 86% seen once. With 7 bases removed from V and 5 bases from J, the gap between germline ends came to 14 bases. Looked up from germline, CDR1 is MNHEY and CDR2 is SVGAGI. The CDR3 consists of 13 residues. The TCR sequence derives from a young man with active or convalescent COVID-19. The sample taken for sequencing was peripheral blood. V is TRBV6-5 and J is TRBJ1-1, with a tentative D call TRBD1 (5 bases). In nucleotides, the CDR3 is TGTGCCAGCACTCCCCCGGGGGTTACTGAAGCTTTCTTT. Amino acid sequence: CASTPPGVTEAFF.